A single sample gave rise to the 18 T cell receptor beta chains below, sequenced in a study of memory CD4+ T cells and cytomegalovirus serostatus. Method: immunoSEQ multiplex PCR; TCRdb's copy keeps in-frame clones and lacks some. The sample lists under 100,000 clones; approximately 80% were seen once. The sort gate was single viable CD3+CD4+CD8-CD45RO+ cells for memory CD4+ T cells. The specimen sequenced was memory CD4+ T cells from blood. The receptors originated from an adult in good health and CMV-seronegative.

The chain couples TRBV28 to TRBJ2-2; 7 nucleotides line up with TRBD2. The length of the CDR3 is 14 residues. Per the germline V gene, CDR1 is MDHEN and CDR2 is SYDVKM. J lost 7 bases, V lost 7 bases, and 9 bases had no gene match. The CDR3 here is CASIRGGSGGELFF. As DNA, the CDR3 is TGTGCCAGCATACGCGGGGGAAGCGGCGGGGAGCTGTTTTTT.

This chain links TRBV18 with TRBJ2-2; 10 bases agree with TRBD1. The CDR3 totals 18 residues. Trimming took 0 bases from V and 4 from J; bases not matched to a gene: 8. CDR1 and CDR2 from the germline V gene are KGHSH and LQKENI. The CDR3 DNA reads as TGTGCCAGCTCACCACCGAACTCCGGGACAGGGGTCACCGGGGAGCTGTTTTTT. Encoded protein: CASSPPNSGTGVTGELFF. Variable domain in full (rest from reference TRBV18 and TRBJ2-2): NAGVMQNPRHLVRRRGQEARLRCSPMKGHSHVYWYRQLPEEGLKFMVYLQKENIIDESGMPKERFSAEFPKEGPSILRIQQVVRGDSAAYFCASSPPNSGTGVTGELFFGEGSRLTVL.

Comments on this clone: Other DNA sequences of this sample code for an identical CDR3. J is TRBJ2-7 and V is TRBV5-1; 7 bases align to TRBD2. Germline lookup yields CDR1 SGHRS and CDR2 YFSETQ. V lost 1 base to trimming and J lost 2 bases; unmatched junction nucleotides: 0. This CDR3 contains 13 residues. CDR3 nucleotide sequence: TGCGCCAGCAGCTTGAGCGGGACCTACGAGCAGTACTTC. It is translated as CASSLSGTYEQYF.

The chain joins TRBV18 to TRBJ1-1; TRBD1 matches 7 bases. This CDR3 is built from 15 residues. Germline V gene lookup returns CDR1 KGHSH and CDR2 LQKENI. The ends lost 6 bases at V and 1 base at J; junction bases unmatched: 8. As DNA, the CDR3 is TGTGCCAGCTCCCACGACAGGGCTTCGAACACTGAAGCTTTCTTT. Its protein product is CASSHDRASNTEAFF. The full variable domain, in which reference TRBV18 and TRBJ1-1 provide the parts outside the CDR3, is NAGVMQNPRHLVRRRGQEARLRCSPMKGHSHVYWYRQLPEEGLKFMVYLQKENIIDESGMPKERFSAEFPKEGPSILRIQQVVRGDSAAYFCASSHDRASNTEAFFGQGTRLTVV.

This chain connects TRBV2 to TRBJ1-1; D unclear. The CDR3 runs 15 residues. The germline V gene has CDR1 SNHLY and CDR2 FYNNEI. The ends were cut back, 4 bases at V and 0 bases at J, with 12 bases in the middle. The CDR3 DNA sequence: TGTGCCAGCAGTGCCTCGGCCTCTATGAACACTGAAGCTTTCTTT. Protein: CASSASASMNTEAFF.

The rearrangement links TRBV4-1 to TRBJ1-5; 7 nucleotides match TRBD1. The ends lost 4 bases at V and 7 bases at J; junction bases unmatched: 7. The CDR3 length is 14 residues. The germline gives CDR1 MGHRA, CDR2 YSYEKL. CDR3 DNA sequence: TGCGCCAGCAGCCCTACAGGGGAGGGCCAGCCCCAGCATTTT. Translating gives CASSPTGEGQPQHF.

V gene TRBV5-1 combines with J gene TRBJ1-2, with D perhaps matching TRBD1 (5 bases). The CDR3 totals 13 residues. CDR1 is SGHRS and CDR2 is YFSETQ in the germline V gene. V was cut by 2 bases and J by 4 bases, with 9 bases left in between. This CDR3 is CASSFRVIYGYTF. The CDR3 nucleotides are TGCGCCAGCAGCTTCAGGGTTATCTATGGCTACACCTTC.

The chain recombines TRBV11-2 with TRBJ1-5; D not certain. The ends were cut back, 2 bases at V and 2 bases at J, with 19 bases in the middle. The CDR3 covers 18 residues. Germline V gene lookup returns CDR1 SGHAT and CDR2 FQNNGV. The chain's CDR3 is CASSLPPVFMRGNQPQHF. The DNA of the CDR3 is TGTGCCAGCAGCTTACCCCCCGTCTTCATGAGGGGCAATCAGCCCCAGCATTTT.

This chain links TRBV19 with TRBJ1-1; TRBD1 matches at 10 bases. CDR3 length: 13 residues. Germline V gene sequence: CDR1 LNHDA, CDR2 SQIVND (reference sequence). After removal of 6 bases from V and 8 bases from J, the junction contained 6 bases not matched to a gene. CDR3 protein: CASSPRGQGEAFF. The CDR3, as DNA: TGTGCCAGTAGCCCCCGGGGACAGGGGGAAGCTTTCTTT.

In DNA, the CDR3 is TGTGCCAGCAGCATTTCCGGGGCCTCCTACATACAGAACACTGAAGCTTTCTTT. Protein product: CASSISGASYIQNTEAFF. The chain is built from TRBV7-9 and TRBJ1-1; TRBD1 might be the D (5 bases). With 5 bases removed from V and 1 base from J, the gap between germline ends came to 23 bases. The V gene's germline CDR1 is SEHNR and CDR2 FQNEAQ (reference sequence). This CDR3 has 18 residues.

In this sample, this clone turned up a few times. The genes are TRBV6-1 and TRBJ1-1; possibly TRBD1 for D (6 bases). V was clipped by 4 bases and J by 1 base, with 19 bases between them. This CDR3 spans 17 amino acids. Germline V gives CDR1 MNHNS, CDR2 SASEGT. The CDR3 bases are TGTGCCAGCAGTGGCGATTACAGGGTCCGGGGGAACACTGAAGCTTTCTTT. This translates into CASSGDYRVRGNTEAFF.

A few counts support this clone. V is TRBV7-6 and J is TRBJ2-1; no firm D call. Trimming took 1 base from V and 13 from J, leaving 8 bases between them. Germline assignment: CDR1 SGHVS and CDR2 FNYEAQ. The CDR3 length is 11 residues. Written as DNA, the CDR3 is TGTGCCAGCAGCTTAGAAGGGAAACAGTTCTTC. Translated: CASSLEGKQFF.

The chain combines TRBV2 with TRBJ2-3; 8 bases line up with TRBD2. The CDR3 has 15 amino acids. CDR1 and CDR2 from the germline V gene are SNHLY and FYNNEI. J gave up 2 bases and V 7 bases, and 8 bases lay outside the gene matches. The CDR3 sequence: CASILTGGITDTQYF. CDR3 DNA: TGTGCCAGCATATTAACGGGGGGGATCACAGATACGCAGTATTTT.

The chain combines TRBV2 with TRBJ1-2; 10 bases line up with TRBD1. The CDR3 is 13 residues long. The germline CDR1 and CDR2 sequences are SNHLY and FYNNEI. V shed 2 bases, J shed 8 bases, and the junction held 2 bases outside the gene matches. The CDR3 reads CASSEWDRGGYTF. The CDR3 region has the DNA TGTGCCAGCAGTGAATGGGACAGGGGCGGCTACACCTTC.

This chain connects TRBV6-6 to TRBJ2-7; D call uncertain. V lost 3 bases and J 4 bases, leaving 13 bases between the germline ends. The CDR3 is made up of 14 amino acids. Looked up from germline, CDR1 is MNHNY and CDR2 is SVGAGI (reference sequence). The CDR3 DNA sequence: TGTGCCAGCAGTTATATAGGAATGGGATACGAGCAGTACTTC. The encoded protein is CASSYIGMGYEQYF.

The rearrangement uses TRBV18 and TRBJ1-1, with TRBD1 matching over 8 bases. The J segment lost 3 bases and the V segment lost 6 bases, leaving 6 bases of the junction unmatched. CDR1 is KGHSH and CDR2 is LQKENI in the germline V gene. The CDR3 sequence is 14 residues long. CDR3 nucleotides: TGTGCCAGCTCGCAGGGGGCTACGGACACTGAAGCTTTCTTT. This sequence encodes CASSQGATDTEAFF.

The V call is TRBV5-4, the J call TRBJ2-1; D unclear. V shed 2 bases and J shed 1 base, with 4 bases lying between them. Germline V gene lookup returns CDR1 SGHNT and CDR2 YYREEE (reference sequence). The CDR3 extends over 13 amino acids. CDR3 in amino acids: CASSFRSYNEQFF. DNA of the CDR3: TGTGCCAGCAGCTTCCGGTCCTACAATGAGCAGTTCTTC.

The chain has TRBV5-1 and TRBJ1-1, with 9 bases that match TRBD1. CDR1 and CDR2 (germline): SGHRS, YFSETQ. The ends lost 4 bases at V and 5 bases at J; junction bases unmatched: 3. The CDR3 totals 13 residues. The CDR3 nucleotides are TGCGCCAGCAGCGGTGACAGGGGGACTGAAGCTTTCTTT. Its translation is CASSGDRGTEAFF.